Each of the 20 T cell receptor beta chains below was sequenced from the same sample in a study of T cell repertoires in cytomegalovirus infection. One entry per CDR3 protein results from TCRdb running MiXCR on the reads. Among about 240,000 distinct CDR3 sequences listed, roughly an eighth were seen once. Sequences were obtained from PBMCs. The receptors stem from a human donor in good health (CMV status not recorded). Some clones in this sample may be carry-over from other donors' samples.

This clonotype occurred many times. The V gene is TRBV5-4, the J gene TRBJ1-2; unclear D gene. The length of the CDR3 is 13 residues. The germline gives CDR1 SGHNT, CDR2 YYREEE (reference sequence). V lost 0 bases and J 5 bases, leaving 8 bases between the germline ends. CDR3 DNA: TGTGCCAGCAGCTTGGGGGATGGTTATGGCTACACCTTC. This codes for CASSLGDGYGYTF. The whole variable domain, remainder taken from reference TRBV5-4 and TRBJ1-2, is ETGVTQSPTHLIKTRGQQVTLRCSSQSGHNTVSWYQQALGQGPQFIFQYYREEENGRGNFPPRFSGLQFPNYSSELNVNALELDDSALYLCASSLGDGYGYTFGSGTRLTVV.

This clonotype has a count of ten or more. The chain has TRBV12-3 or TRBV12-4 and TRBJ2-1; D gene ambiguous. The CDR3 has 13 residues. Deletions cut 4 bases from V and 3 bases from J, with 7 bases between. CDR3 nucleotides: TGTGCCAGCAGTTCCGGACGCTACAATGAGCAGTTCTTC. This gives the protein CASSSGRYNEQFF.

Ten or more counts support this clonotype. The chain carries TRBV28 and TRBJ1-1; no clear D gene. Trimming pared 2 bases from V and 0 bases from J, leaving 7 bases between. Germline-derived CDR1 and CDR2 are MDHEN and SYDVKM. CDR3 length: 14 amino acids. CDR3 residues: CASSLIGLNTEAFF. CDR3 bases: TGTGCCAGCAGTTTAATAGGCCTGAACACTGAAGCTTTCTTT. Full variable domain (missing parts from reference TRBV28 and TRBJ1-1): DVKVTQSSRYLVKRTGEKVFLECVQDMDHENMFWYRQDPGLGLRLIYFSYDVKMKEKGDIPEGYSVSREKKERFSLILESASTNQTSMYLCASSLIGLNTEAFFGQGTRLTVV.

This clonotype was seen more than once but under ten times. The genes are TRBV19 and TRBJ2-6; D gene ambiguous. Trimming took 5 bases from V and 4 from J, leaving 6 bases between them. CDR1 is LNHDA, CDR2 SQIVND, per germline (reference sequence). CDR3 length: 13 residues. This CDR3 reads CASSSSGANVLTF. The CDR3, as DNA: TGTGCCAGTAGTTCATCGGGGGCCAACGTCCTGACTTTC.

This clonotype was observed many times. The V call is TRBV11-1, the J call TRBJ1-1; TRBD1 is a possible D gene (6 bases). This CDR3 is 14 amino acids long. Germline lookup yields CDR1 SGHAT and CDR2 FQDESV (reference sequence). Trimming took 1 base from V and 5 from J, leaving 11 bases between them. This CDR3 is CASSLGGQRTEAFF. The CDR3 nucleotides read TGTGCCAGCAGCTTAGGCGGACAGCGGACTGAAGCTTTCTTT. The full variable domain, completed using reference TRBV11-1 and TRBJ1-1, is EAEVAQSPRYKITEKSQAVAFWCDPISGHATLYWYRQILGQGPELLVQFQDESVVDDSQLPKDRFSAERLKGVDSTLKIQPAELGDSAMYLCASSLGGQRTEAFFGQGTRLTVV.

V usage is TRBV5-1 and J usage is TRBJ2-1; D is unresolved. The CDR3 extends over 14 amino acids. V was clipped by 0 bases and J by 7 bases, with 11 bases between them. Germline V gene sequence: CDR1 SGHRS, CDR2 YFSETQ. The CDR3 coding sequence is TGCGCCAGCAGCTTGGGGAGCCTGGGGAATGAGCAGTTCTTC. Residues: CASSLGSLGNEQFF.

About this clonotype: A much larger clone differs by one base, so this may be a read error. The chain recombines TRBV28 with TRBJ2-1; D may be TRBD1 or TRBD2 (5 bases each). The germline V gene has CDR1 MDHEN and CDR2 SYDVKM. Between the trimmed V and J ends, which lost 3 bases and 2 bases, there was a span of 11 bases. The CDR3 loop spans 15 amino acids. Here the CDR3 DNA reads TGTGCCAGCAGTTTTAAGGGGAGCCCCTACAATGAGCAGTTCTTC. Translated, it gives CASSFKGSPYNEQFF. The full variable domain, completed using reference TRBV28 and TRBJ2-1, is DVKVTQSSRYLVKRTGEKVFLECVQDMDHENMFWYRQDPGLGLRLIYFSYDVKMKEKGDIPEGYSVSREKKERFSLILESASTNQTSMYLCASSFKGSPYNEQFFGPGTRLTVL.

This clonotype showed up many times. The gene calls are TRBV14 and TRBJ1-1; perhaps TRBD1 as D (6 bases). The CDR3 covers 13 residues. Deletions cut 3 bases from V and 8 bases from J, with 13 bases between. Germline CDR1 SGHDN, CDR2 FVKESK. This chain's CDR3 is CASSQSGANEAFF. In nucleotides, the CDR3 is TGTGCCAGCAGCCAGTCGGGGGCGAACGAAGCTTTCTTT.

CDR3 sequence: CASSGGWNTEAFF. The CDR3 DNA sequence: TGTGCCAGCAGTGGGGGTTGGAACACTGAAGCTTTCTTT. The rearrangement uses TRBV6-2 or TRBV6-3 and TRBJ1-1, with D possibly TRBD1 on 5 matching bases. Germline CDR1 reads MNHEY; CDR2 reads SVGEGT. CDR3 length: 13 residues. The germline V and J ends were trimmed by 5 bases and 1 base, with 8 bases remaining between them.

This clonotype came up many times. J is TRBJ2-1 and V is TRBV6-2 or TRBV6-3, with D possibly being TRBD1 or TRBD2 (6 bases each). V shed 4 bases and J shed 8 bases, with 12 bases lying between them. Germline CDR1 and CDR2: MNHEY and SVGEGT. The CDR3 spans 13 residues. CDR3 sequence: CASSSGASDEQFF. CDR3 nucleotides: TGTGCCAGCAGTTCGGGGGCCAGCGATGAGCAGTTCTTC.

In its sample, this clonotype is medium-sized (0.01 to 0.1%). Written as DNA, the CDR3 is TGTGCCAGTACCCCGACGGAGGGTGAGCAGTTCTTC. The encoded protein is CASTPTEGEQFF. The V gene is TRBV19, the J gene TRBJ2-1; tentative D call: TRBD2 (6 bases). Germline lookup yields CDR1 LNHDA and CDR2 SQIVND (reference sequence). The CDR3 extends over 12 amino acids. Deletions cut 7 bases from V and 9 bases from J, with 13 bases between.

This clonotype was seen many times. V is TRBV7-2 and J is TRBJ2-3; no clear D. Germline V lookup: CDR1 SGHTA, CDR2 FQGNSA. This CDR3 comprises 14 residues. Deletions cut 2 bases from V and 0 bases from J, with 6 bases between. CDR3 nucleotide sequence: TGTGCCAGCAGCTTAAGGGCTAGCACAGATACGCAGTATTTT. This gives the protein CASSLRASTDTQYF. Drawing the rest from reference TRBV7-2 and TRBJ2-3, the complete variable domain is GAGVSQSPSNKVTEKGKDVELRCDPISGHTALYWYRQSLGQGLEFLIYFQGNSAPDKSGLPSDRFSAERTGGSVSTLTIQRTQQEDSAVYLCASSLRASTDTQYFGPGTRLTVL.

This clonotype has only a few counts. DNA for the CDR3: TGTGCCAGTAGGTTCCGGGACAGGGGATATGGCTACACCTTC. Translated, it gives CASRFRDRGYGYTF. The chain joins TRBV19 to TRBJ1-2; 10 bases are shared with TRBD1. The CDR3 is 14 amino acids. Looked up from germline, CDR1 is LNHDA and CDR2 is SQIVND (reference sequence). The V and J ends lost 6 bases and 5 bases, in that order; junction bases with no gene match: 6.

This clonotype has ten or more counts. This rearrangement joins TRBV7-3 to TRBJ2-7; perhaps TRBD2 as D (6 bases). CDR1 is SGHTA and CDR2 is FQGTGA in the germline V gene. The CDR3 is 14 amino acids. V gave up 5 bases and J gave up 1 base, with 12 bases separating them. The CDR3 DNA reads TGTGCCAGCAGCGTCCAGGAGGGTTCCTACGAGCAGTACTTC. The encoded protein is CASSVQEGSYEQYF.

The chain uses TRBV11-2 and TRBJ2-1; possible D gene TRBD1, 6 bases. The CDR3 totals 13 residues. The V end was cut by 6 bases, the J end by 7 bases, with 13 bases between. Per the germline V gene, CDR1 is SGHAT and CDR2 is FQNNGV. The CDR3 is CASSKQGWNEQFF. CDR3 nucleotides: TGTGCCAGCAGTAAGCAGGGGTGGAATGAGCAGTTCTTC.

This clonotype was found many times. V gene TRBV7-8 combines with J gene TRBJ1-4; D not certain. The CDR3 extends over 14 amino acids. With 3 bases removed from V and 4 bases from J, the gap between germline ends came to 9 bases. Germline values: CDR1 SGHVS, CDR2 FQNEAQ. This chain's CDR3 is CASSLEAFNEKLFF. CDR3 sequence (DNA): TGTGCCAGCAGCTTGGAGGCATTTAATGAAAAACTGTTTTTT.

The chain links TRBV7-3 to TRBJ1-5; TRBD1 might be the D (5 bases). Per germline, CDR1 SGHTA and CDR2 FQGTGA. The V gene lost 3 bases and the J gene lost 7 bases, with 13 bases spanning the gap. The CDR3 consists of 14 residues. CDR3 region: CASSFREGLQPQHF. CDR3 sequence (DNA): TGTGCCAGCAGCTTTCGAGAGGGGCTGCAGCCCCAGCATTTT. The entire variable domain, with the rest obtained from reference TRBV7-3 and TRBJ1-5, is as follows: GAGVSQTPSNKVTEKGKYVELRCDPISGHTALYWYRQSLGQGPEFLIYFQGTGAADDSGLPNDRFFAVRPEGSVSTLKIQRTERGDSAVYLCASSFREGLQPQHFGDGTRLSIL.

This clonotype was observed many times. The chain employs TRBV7-2 and TRBJ2-3; 10 bases fit TRBD2. Germline V lookup: CDR1 SGHTA, CDR2 FQGNSA. The length of the CDR3 is 16 residues. The V segment lost 5 bases and the J segment 3 bases; nucleotides outside the gene matches: 8. The DNA of the CDR3 is TGTGCCAGCAGCCTCCGGAGCGGGAGGGCGACAGATACGCAGTATTTT. Protein: CASSLRSGRATDTQYF. Complete variable domain (other parts from reference TRBV7-2 and TRBJ2-3): GAGVSQSPSNKVTEKGKDVELRCDPISGHTALYWYRQSLGQGLEFLIYFQGNSAPDKSGLPSDRFSAERTGGSVSTLTIQRTQQEDSAVYLCASSLRSGRATDTQYFGPGTRLTVL.

CDR3 region: CSVLPGTGSYEQYF. The DNA for the CDR3 is TGCAGCGTCTTACCCGGGACAGGGTCCTACGAGCAGTACTTC. V and J are TRBV29-1 and TRBJ2-7, with 9 bases lining up with TRBD1. CDR1 and CDR2 (germline): SQVTM, ANQGSEA. The CDR3 runs 14 residues. V was pared by 6 bases and J by 1 base, with 7 bases of the junction left unmatched.

Note on this clonotype: Just one base apart from a much larger clone, this may be a read error. The rearrangement uses TRBV7-2 and TRBJ2-5; D gene uncertain. Germline V gene lookup returns CDR1 SGHTA and CDR2 FQGNSA. Between the trimmed V and J ends, which lost 3 bases and 4 bases, there was a span of 9 bases. This CDR3 has 13 residues. In DNA, the CDR3 is TGTGCCAGCAGCTTTGCGCGGCTAGAGACCCAGTACTTC. It translates to CASSFARLETQYF.